A single TCR beta chain is shown here with its context. This specimen belongs to a study of blood T cell repertoires in COVID-19. TCRdb's table, derived via immunoSEQ multiplex PCR, lists solely in-frame clones and lacks some. The repertoire includes roughly 53,000 clones, roughly 90% of them detected once, and 2.5% to 3% sits in the top ten. The V and J ends lost 5 bases and 4 bases, in that order; junction bases with no gene match: 15. Germline lookup yields CDR1 SGHKS and CDR2 YYEKEE (reference sequence). CDR3 length: 17 amino acids. Sequenced: peripheral blood. The genes are TRBV5-5 and TRBJ2-3; TRBD2 matches 8 bases. This TCR came from a man aged 80 or over with acute or convalescent COVID-19. The CDR3 DNA reads as TGTGCCAGCAGTCTAGTAAGAACGGGGGGGCCTGCAGATACGCAGTATTTT. As protein: CASSLVRTGGPADTQYF.